These 8 T cell receptor beta chains were all obtained from the same sample, sequenced in a study of technical replicates of blood from four donors (dated by TCRdb to the late 2010s). The protocol used for the library was the immunoSEQ multiplex PCR assay. TCRdb retrieved this table from immuneACCESS and kept in-frame rearrangements only. Not all clones are present; in checked studies, unresolved V genes account for under half, and no reason is known for the remainder. This sample lists about 49,000 clones; approximately 90% were detected once. Together, the top ten hold about 4.3% of the sample. Sequenced material: PBMCs. The receptors originated from a human donor in good health. Some clones in this sample may be carry-over from other donors' samples.

The rearrangement links TRBV30 to TRBJ1-1; the D is unclear. V lost 3 bases and J lost 4, with 6 bases in between. Looked up from germline, CDR1 is GTSNPN and CDR2 is SVGIG (reference sequence). CDR3 length: 11 amino acids. CDR3 sequence (DNA): TGTGCCTGGAGCGAACTCACTGAAGCTTTCTTT. Its protein is CAWSELTEAFF.

V and J are TRBV7-2 and TRBJ2-1; D ambiguous. Germline CDR1 reads SGHTA; CDR2 reads FQGNSA. This CDR3 is built from 14 residues. The germline V and J ends were trimmed by 6 bases and 0 bases, with 9 bases remaining between them. In DNA, the CDR3 is TGTGCCAGCAGGTCCGGGTCCTCCTACAATGAGCAGTTCTTC. Protein: CASRSGSSYNEQFF. Looking up the rest from reference TRBV7-2 and TRBJ2-1 gives the full variable domain: GAGVSQSPSNKVTEKGKDVELRCDPISGHTALYWYRQSLGQGLEFLIYFQGNSAPDKSGLPSDRFSAERTGGSVSTLTIQRTQQEDSAVYLCASRSGSSYNEQFFGPGTRLTVL.

The chain links TRBV18 to TRBJ1-1, with a weak D call TRBD1 (6 bases). V shed 1 base and J shed 4 bases, with 13 bases lying between them. The CDR3 spans 15 residues. Germline CDR1 KGHSH, CDR2 LQKENI. The CDR3 here is CASSPLVGASTEAFF. The CDR3 bases are TGTGCCAGCTCACCACTGGTGGGGGCGAGCACTGAAGCTTTCTTT. Looking up the rest from reference TRBV18 and TRBJ1-1 gives the full variable domain: NAGVMQNPRHLVRRRGQEARLRCSPMKGHSHVYWYRQLPEEGLKFMVYLQKENIIDESGMPKERFSAEFPKEGPSILRIQQVVRGDSAAYFCASSPLVGASTEAFFGQGTRLTVV.

The table lists this clone with a count of one. V gene TRBV5-6 combines with J gene TRBJ1-1; D possibly corresponds to TRBD1 (5 bases). The CDR3 contains 14 residues. Germline CDR1 is SGHDT and CDR2 is YYEEEE. The germline V and J ends were trimmed by 2 bases and 6 bases, with 14 bases remaining between them. CDR3: CASSFRRRGAEAFF. The CDR3 nucleotides read TGTGCCAGCAGCTTCAGAAGGAGGGGCGCTGAAGCTTTCTTT.

The chain joins TRBV4-3 to TRBJ2-3; 9 positions agree with TRBD1. V was clipped by 5 bases and J by 3 bases; unmatched bases: 9. The CDR3 has 16 amino acids. Germline loops: CDR1 LGHNA, CDR2 YSLEER. CDR3 sequence: CASSKRTGVSTDTQYF. CDR3 in DNA: TGCGCCAGCAGCAAACGGACAGGGGTATCAACAGATACGCAGTATTTT.

The gene calls are TRBV6-6 and TRBJ2-7, with 11 nucleotides matching TRBD1. The CDR3 is 15 residues long. The V and J ends lost 4 bases and 4 bases, in that order; junction bases with no gene match: 6. In germline, CDR1 is MNHNY, CDR2 SVGAGI (reference sequence). CDR3 coding DNA: TGTGCCAGCAGTTTATCCGGGACAGGGGGTTACGAGCAGTACTTC. It translates to CASSLSGTGGYEQYF.

The chain uses TRBV5-1 and TRBJ1-2, with D hard to call. Germline V gene sequence: CDR1 SGHRS, CDR2 YFSETQ. This CDR3 is built from 13 residues. V was pared by 4 bases and J by 0 bases, with 7 bases between. The CDR3 reads CASSRSPNYGYTF. CDR3 nucleotide sequence: TGCGCCAGCAGCCGTTCCCCTAACTATGGCTACACCTTC.

The chain has TRBV19 and TRBJ2-7, with TRBD2 identical over 11 bases. Trimming cost V 1 base and J 2 bases; bases outside gene matches: 1. This CDR3 is 15 amino acids long. CDR1 is LNHDA, CDR2 SQIVND, per germline (reference sequence). The CDR3 DNA is TGTGCCAGTAGTATAGGACTAGCGGGAACCTACGAGCAGTACTTC. Its translation: CASSIGLAGTYEQYF.